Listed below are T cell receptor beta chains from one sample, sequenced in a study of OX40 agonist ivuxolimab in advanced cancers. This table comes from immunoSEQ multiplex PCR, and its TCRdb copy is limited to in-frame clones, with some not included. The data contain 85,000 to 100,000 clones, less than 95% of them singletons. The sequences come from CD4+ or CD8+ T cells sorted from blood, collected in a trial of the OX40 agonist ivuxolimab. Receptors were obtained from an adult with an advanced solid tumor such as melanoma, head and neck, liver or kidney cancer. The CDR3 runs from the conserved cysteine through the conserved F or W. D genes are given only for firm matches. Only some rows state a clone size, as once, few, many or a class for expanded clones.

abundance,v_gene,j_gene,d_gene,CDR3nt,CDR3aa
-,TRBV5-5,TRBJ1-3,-,TGTGCCAGCAGCTTGGCCCAGCCATCTGGAAACACCATATATTTT,CASSLAQPSGNTIYF
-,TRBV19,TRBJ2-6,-,TGTGCCAGTAGTGAACAGCCTGGGGCCAACGTCCTGACTTTC,CASSEQPGANVLTF
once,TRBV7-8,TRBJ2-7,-,TGTGCCAGCAGCTCGCAGGGAGCTGCTAGGGAGCAGTACTTC,CASSSQGAAREQYF
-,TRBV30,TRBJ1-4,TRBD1,TGTGCCTGGACCGGGACAGGGTACGAAAAACTGTTTTTT,CAWTGTGYEKLFF
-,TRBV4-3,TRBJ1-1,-,TGCGCCAGCAGCCAAGCCGGGCGCACTGAAGCTTTCTTT,CASSQAGRTEAFF
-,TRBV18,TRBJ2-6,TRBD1,TGTGCCAGCTCACCCGGGACAGGGGCTGGGGCCAACGTCCTGACTTTC,CASSPGTGAGANVLTF
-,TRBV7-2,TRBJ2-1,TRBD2,TGTGCCAGCAGCTTAGCTTGGCGGGGGGAGCAGTTCTTC,CASSLAWRGEQFF
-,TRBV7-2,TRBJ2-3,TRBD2,TGTGCCAGCAGCTTAAGGTCGGCGACTAGCGGTAGCACAGATACGCAGTATTTT,CASSLRSATSGSTDTQYF
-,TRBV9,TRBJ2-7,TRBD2,TGTGCCAGCAGCTCCACCCGGGACTACGCCCTCTACGAGCAGTACTTC,CASSSTRDYALYEQYF
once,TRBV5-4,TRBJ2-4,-,TGTGCCAGCAGCGAGGCTCAAGGGGGGGCCAAAAACATTCAGTACTTC,CASSEAQGGAKNIQYF
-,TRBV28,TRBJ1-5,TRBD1,TGTGCCAGCAGTTTAGGGACAGTTTATAGCAATCAGCCCCAGCATTTT,CASSLGTVYSNQPQHF
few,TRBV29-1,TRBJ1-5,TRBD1,TGCAGCGTTGTTGAGGGGGCTCAGCCCCAGCATTTT,CSVVEGAQPQHF
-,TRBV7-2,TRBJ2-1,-,TGTGCCAGCAGCTGGAGACTGGATGAGCAGTTCTTC,CASSWRLDEQFF
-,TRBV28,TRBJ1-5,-,TGTGCCAGCAGTATCAATCAGCCCCAGCATTTT,CASSINQPQHF
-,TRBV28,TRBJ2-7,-,TGTGCCAGCAGTTTAGTAGGCCAGTCCTACGAGCAGTACTTC,CASSLVGQSYEQYF
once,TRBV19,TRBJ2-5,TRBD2,TGTGCCAGTAGTATCATAGCGGGGGGCCCCCAAGAGACCCAGTACTTC,CASSIIAGGPQETQYF
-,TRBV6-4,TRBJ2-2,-,TGTGCCAGCAGTGACTCCCCCGCGGGGCACACCGGGGAGCTGTTTTTT,CASSDSPAGHTGELFF
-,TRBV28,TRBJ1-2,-,TGTGCCAGCTCGGCGGGGTCAACTAACTATGGCTACACCTTC,CASSAGSTNYGYTF
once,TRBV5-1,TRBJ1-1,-,TGCGCCAGCAGCTTGGCAGCTAACACTGAAGCTTTCTTT,CASSLAANTEAFF
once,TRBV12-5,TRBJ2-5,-,TGTGCTAGTGGTTTGGGATCAGGAGCGGTCCAAGAGACCCAGTACTTC,CASGLGSGAVQETQYF
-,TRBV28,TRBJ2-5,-,TGTGCCAGCAGTTTGGCAGGGGAGGGCCAGAGGACCCAGTACTTC,CASSLAGEGQRTQYF
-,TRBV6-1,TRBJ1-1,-,TGTGCCAGCAGTAGGAACACTGAAGCTTTCTTT,CASSRNTEAFF
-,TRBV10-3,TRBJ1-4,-,TGTGCCATCAGTGAGTCCGGGGAGGAGTGGAAACTGTTTTTT,CAISESGEEWKLFF
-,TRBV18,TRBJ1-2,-,TGTGCCAGCTCACCCCGCGGCAGTCCTAACTATGGCTACACCTTC,CASSPRGSPNYGYTF